The following is a TCR beta chain sequence with its context. Its antigen is unidentified. Germline is not matched at one junction end, which may reflect a read error. The source of the sample is a study of CD8 T cells in ankylosing spondylitis. TCRdb reprocessed the 5' RACE reads with MiXCR, giving one entry per CDR3 protein. The table records about 130,000 distinct CDR3 sequences, roughly 13% of them present only once. Study-wide findings and caveats: Within ankylosing spondylitis blood, a TCR beta motif made up of roughly eight highly homologous variants appeared to be characteristic. Disease-associated clones were CD8+ and fairly uncommon in peripheral blood.

The clonotype was recovered from a female donor with ankylosing spondylitis or in good health (not recorded which). Sequences were obtained from blood, either unsorted or a sorted T cell fraction (not recorded which).

CDR3 sequence (DNA): TGTGCTAGCAGCCGTTCAACACAGGGTCGGTGGAACAATGAGCAGTTCTTC. It codes for CASSRSTQGRWNNEQFF. The chain links TRBV7-7 to TRBJ2-1; possibly TRBD1 for D (6 bases). Germline CDR1 reads SSHAT; CDR2 reads FNYEAQ (reference sequence). The CDR3 has 17 amino acids.